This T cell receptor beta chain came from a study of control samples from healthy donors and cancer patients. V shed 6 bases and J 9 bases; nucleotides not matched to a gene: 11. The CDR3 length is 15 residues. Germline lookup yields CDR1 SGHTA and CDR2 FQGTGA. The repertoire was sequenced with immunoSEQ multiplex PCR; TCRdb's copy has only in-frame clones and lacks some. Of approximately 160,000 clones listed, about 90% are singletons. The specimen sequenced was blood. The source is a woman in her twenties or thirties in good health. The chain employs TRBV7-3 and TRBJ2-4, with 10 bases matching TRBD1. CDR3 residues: CASSPAPGTGVIQYF. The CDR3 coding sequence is TGTGCCAGCAGTCCCGCCCCGGGGACAGGGGTCATTCAGTACTTC. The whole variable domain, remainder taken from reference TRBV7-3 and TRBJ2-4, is GAGVSQTPSNKVTEKGKYVELRCDPISGHTALYWYRQSLGQGPEFLIYFQGTGAADDSGLPNDRFFAVRPEGSVSTLKIQRTERGDSAVYLCASSPAPGTGVIQYFGAGTRLSVL.